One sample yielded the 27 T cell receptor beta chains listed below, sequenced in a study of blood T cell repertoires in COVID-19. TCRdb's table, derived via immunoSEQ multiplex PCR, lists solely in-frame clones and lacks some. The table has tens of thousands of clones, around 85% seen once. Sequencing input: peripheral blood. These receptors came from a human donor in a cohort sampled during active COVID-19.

This CDR3 is CASSYDRSVRAKTQYF. The DNA of the CDR3 is TGTGCCAGCAGTTACGATCGTAGTGTCAGGGCAAAGACCCAGTACTTC. The chain uses TRBV6-5 and TRBJ2-5; maybe TRBD1 (5 bases). Germline values: CDR1 MNHEY, CDR2 SVGAGI. V lost 2 bases and J 6 bases, leaving 19 bases between the germline ends. The CDR3 sequence is 16 residues long.

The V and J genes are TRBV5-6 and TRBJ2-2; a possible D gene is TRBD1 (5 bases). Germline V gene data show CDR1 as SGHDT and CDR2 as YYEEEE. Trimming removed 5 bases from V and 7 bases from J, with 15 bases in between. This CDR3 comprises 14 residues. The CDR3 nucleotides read TGTGCCAGCAGTTCGCATCCCCAGGGCGGGGAGCTGTTTTTT. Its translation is CASSSHPQGGELFF.

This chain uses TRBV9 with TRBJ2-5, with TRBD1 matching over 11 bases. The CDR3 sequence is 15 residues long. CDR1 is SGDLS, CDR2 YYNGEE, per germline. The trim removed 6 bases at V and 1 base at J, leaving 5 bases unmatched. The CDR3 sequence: CASNMDRGLQETQYF. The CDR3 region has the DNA TGTGCCAGCAACATGGACAGGGGGCTCCAAGAGACCCAGTACTTC.

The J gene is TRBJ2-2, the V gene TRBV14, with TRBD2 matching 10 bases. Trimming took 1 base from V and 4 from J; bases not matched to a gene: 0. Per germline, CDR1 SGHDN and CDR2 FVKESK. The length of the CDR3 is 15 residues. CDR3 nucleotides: TGTGCCAGCAGCCAAGGACTAGCGGGCACCGGGGAGCTGTTTTTT. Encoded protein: CASSQGLAGTGELFF.

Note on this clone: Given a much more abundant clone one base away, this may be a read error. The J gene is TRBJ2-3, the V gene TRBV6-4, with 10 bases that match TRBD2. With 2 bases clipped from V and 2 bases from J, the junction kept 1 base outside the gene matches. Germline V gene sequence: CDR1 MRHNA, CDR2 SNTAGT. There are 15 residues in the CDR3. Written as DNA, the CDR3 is TGTGCCAGCAGTGACGGGACTAGCGACACAGATACGCAGTATTTT. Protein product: CASSDGTSDTDTQYF.

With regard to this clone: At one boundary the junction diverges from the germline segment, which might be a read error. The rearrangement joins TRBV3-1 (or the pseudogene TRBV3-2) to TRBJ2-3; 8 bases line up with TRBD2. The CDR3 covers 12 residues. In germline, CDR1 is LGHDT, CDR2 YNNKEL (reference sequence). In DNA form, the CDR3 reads TGTGCCAGCAGCCAAGGGTTAGGGCCTAGCGGGTTT. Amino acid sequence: CASSQGLGPSGF.

Written as DNA, the CDR3 is TGCAGCGTTTCTCCTCCGGGACAGGGTCTTCAAAAGCAGTACTTC. It translates to CSVSPPGQGLQKQYF. The chain carries TRBV29-1 and TRBJ2-7, with 9 bases that match TRBD1. The CDR3 totals 15 residues. The junction had 16 bases not matched to a gene; V was cut back by 5 bases and J by 8 bases. Germline-derived CDR1 and CDR2 are SQVTM and ANQGSEA.

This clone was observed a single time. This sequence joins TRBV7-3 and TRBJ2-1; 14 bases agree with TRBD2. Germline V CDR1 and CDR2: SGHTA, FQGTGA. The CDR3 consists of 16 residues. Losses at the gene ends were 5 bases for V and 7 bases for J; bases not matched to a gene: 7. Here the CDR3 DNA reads TGTGCCAGCAGCCCACCGACTAGCGGGAGGGTAAATGAGCAGTTCTTC. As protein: CASSPPTSGRVNEQFF.

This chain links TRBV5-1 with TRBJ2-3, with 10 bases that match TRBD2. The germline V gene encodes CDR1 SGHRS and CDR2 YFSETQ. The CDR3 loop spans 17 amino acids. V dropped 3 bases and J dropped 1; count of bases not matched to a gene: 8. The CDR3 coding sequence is TGCGCCAGCAGCTGGATCGGGACTAGCGCCCGCACAGATACGCAGTATTTT. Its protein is CASSWIGTSARTDTQYF.

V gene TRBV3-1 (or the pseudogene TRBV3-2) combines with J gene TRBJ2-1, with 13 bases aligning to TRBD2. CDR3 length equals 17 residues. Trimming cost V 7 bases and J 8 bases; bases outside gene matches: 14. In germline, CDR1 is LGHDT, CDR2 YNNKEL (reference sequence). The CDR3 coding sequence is TGTGCCAGCAATAGAAGACTAGCGGGAGGTCACCCCGATGAGCAGTTCTTC. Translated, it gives CASNRRLAGGHPDEQFF.

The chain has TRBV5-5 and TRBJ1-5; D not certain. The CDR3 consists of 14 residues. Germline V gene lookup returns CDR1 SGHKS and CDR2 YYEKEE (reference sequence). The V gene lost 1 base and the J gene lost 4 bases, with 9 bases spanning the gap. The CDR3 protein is CASSLSSRNQPQHF. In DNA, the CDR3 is TGTGCCAGCAGCTTGTCTTCCAGGAATCAGCCCCAGCATTTT. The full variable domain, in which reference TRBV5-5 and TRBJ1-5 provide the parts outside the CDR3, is DAGVTQSPTHLIKTRGQQVTLRCSPISGHKSVSWYQQVLGQGPQFIFQYYEKEERGRGNFPDRFSARQFPNYSSELNVNALLLGDSALYLCASSLSSRNQPQHFGDGTRLSIL.

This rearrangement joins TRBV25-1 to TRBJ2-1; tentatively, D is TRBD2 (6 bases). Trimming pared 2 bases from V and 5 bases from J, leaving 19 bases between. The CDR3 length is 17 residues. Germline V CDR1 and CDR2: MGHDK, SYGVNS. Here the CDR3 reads CASSETRAGGVNNEQFF. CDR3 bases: TGTGCCAGCAGTGAAACCCGGGCCGGAGGGGTTAACAATGAGCAGTTCTTC.

CDR3 sequence (DNA): TGTGCCAGCAGCCGCACTGGACAGGACCTCTATAATTCACCCCTCCACTTT. This encodes CASSRTGQDLYNSPLHF. The chain combines TRBV3-1 (or the pseudogene TRBV3-2) with TRBJ1-6, with TRBD1 matching 7 bases. Per germline, CDR1 LGHDT and CDR2 YNNKEL (reference sequence). Unmatched junction bases numbered 9, after V lost 4 bases and J lost 3 bases. CDR3 length: 17 residues.

CDR3: CASSRGLMETQYF. The CDR3 DNA reads TGTGCCAGCAGCAGAGGACTAATGGAGACCCAGTACTTC. The gene calls are TRBV7-8 and TRBJ2-5; possible D gene TRBD2, 6 bases. The CDR3 consists of 13 residues. V lost 5 bases, J lost 5 bases, and 12 bases lay in between. Per the germline V gene, CDR1 is SGHVS and CDR2 is FQNEAQ.

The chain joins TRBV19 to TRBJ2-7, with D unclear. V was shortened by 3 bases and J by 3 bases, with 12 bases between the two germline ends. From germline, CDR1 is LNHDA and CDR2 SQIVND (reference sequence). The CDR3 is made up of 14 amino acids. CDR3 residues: CASSIEHSSYEQYF. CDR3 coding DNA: TGTGCCAGTAGTATCGAGCATAGCAGCTACGAGCAGTACTTC.

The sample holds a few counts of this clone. CDR3 sequence (DNA): TGTGCCAGCAGCTCGCGACAGGGGTCAACCACCGAGCAGTACTTC. Amino acids: CASSSRQGSTTEQYF. This chain joins TRBV7-6 and TRBJ2-7; 8 nucleotides agree with TRBD1. This CDR3 has 15 amino acids. The V and J ends lost 4 bases and 6 bases, in that order; junction bases with no gene match: 11. CDR1 and CDR2 (germline): SGHVS, FNYEAQ.

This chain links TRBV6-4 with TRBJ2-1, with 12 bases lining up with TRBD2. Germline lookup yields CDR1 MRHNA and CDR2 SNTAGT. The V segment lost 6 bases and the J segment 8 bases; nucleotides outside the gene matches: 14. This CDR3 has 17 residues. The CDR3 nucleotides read TGTGCCAGCAGCAGAGAATTCCTAGCGGGGGGGCCGGATGAGCAGTTCTTC. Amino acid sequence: CASSREFLAGGPDEQFF.

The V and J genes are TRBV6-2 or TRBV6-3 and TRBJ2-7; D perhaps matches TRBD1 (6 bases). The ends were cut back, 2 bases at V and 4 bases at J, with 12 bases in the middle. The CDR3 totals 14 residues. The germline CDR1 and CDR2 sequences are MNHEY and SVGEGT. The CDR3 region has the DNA TGTGCCAGCAGTTACGGGTGGACAGCTTACGAGCAGTACTTC. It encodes CASSYGWTAYEQYF.

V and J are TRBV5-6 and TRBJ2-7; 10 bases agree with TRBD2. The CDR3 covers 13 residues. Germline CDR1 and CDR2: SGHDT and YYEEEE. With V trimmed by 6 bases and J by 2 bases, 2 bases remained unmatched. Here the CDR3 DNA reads TGTGCCAGCACTCTAGCGGGGGCCTACGAGCAGTACTTC. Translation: CASTLAGAYEQYF.

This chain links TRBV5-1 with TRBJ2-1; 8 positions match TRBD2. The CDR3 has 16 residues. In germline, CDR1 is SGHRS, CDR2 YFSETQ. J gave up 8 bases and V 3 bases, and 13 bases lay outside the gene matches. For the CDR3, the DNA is TGCGCCAGCAGCTCGTCGGGAGCGGGAGTTTCAGATGAGCAGTTCTTC. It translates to CASSSSGAGVSDEQFF. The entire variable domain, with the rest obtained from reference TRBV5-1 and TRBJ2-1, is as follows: KAGVTQTPRYLIKTRGQQVTLSCSPISGHRSVSWYQQTPGQGLQFLFEYFSETQRNKGNFPGRFSGRQFSNSRSEMNVSTLELGDSALYLCASSSSGAGVSDEQFFGPGTRLTVL.

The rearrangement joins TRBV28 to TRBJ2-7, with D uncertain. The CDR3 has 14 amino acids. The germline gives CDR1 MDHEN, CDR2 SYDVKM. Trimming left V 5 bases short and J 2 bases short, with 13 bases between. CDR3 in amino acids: CASSPISVTYEQYF. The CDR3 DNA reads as TGTGCCAGCAGTCCCATTTCGGTTACCTACGAGCAGTACTTC.

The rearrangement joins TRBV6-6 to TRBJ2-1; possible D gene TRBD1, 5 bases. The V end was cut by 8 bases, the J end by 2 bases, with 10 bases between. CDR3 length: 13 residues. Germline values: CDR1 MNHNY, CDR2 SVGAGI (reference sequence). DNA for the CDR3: TGTGCCAGCCAGGGTTACACCTACAATGAGCAGTTCTTC. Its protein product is CASQGYTYNEQFF.

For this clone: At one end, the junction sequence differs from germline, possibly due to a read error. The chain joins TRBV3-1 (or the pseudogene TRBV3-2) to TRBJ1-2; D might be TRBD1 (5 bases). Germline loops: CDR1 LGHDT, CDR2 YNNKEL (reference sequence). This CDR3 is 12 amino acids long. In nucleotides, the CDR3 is TGTGCCAGCAGCCCGGGGGGGACCGTAGTCTCCTTC. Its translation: CASSPGGTVVSF.

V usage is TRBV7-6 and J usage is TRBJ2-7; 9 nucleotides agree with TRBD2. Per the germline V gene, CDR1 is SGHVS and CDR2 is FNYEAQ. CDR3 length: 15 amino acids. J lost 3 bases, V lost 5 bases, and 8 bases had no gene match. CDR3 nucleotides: TGTGCCAGCAGCCGGGGGACTAGCCCGTTCTACGAGCAGTACTTC. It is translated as CASSRGTSPFYEQYF.

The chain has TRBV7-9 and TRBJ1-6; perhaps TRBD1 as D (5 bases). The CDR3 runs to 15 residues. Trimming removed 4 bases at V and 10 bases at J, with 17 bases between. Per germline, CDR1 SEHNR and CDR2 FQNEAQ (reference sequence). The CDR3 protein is CASSSGGGLQSPLHF. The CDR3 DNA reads TGTGCCAGCAGCTCCGGCGGGGGTCTTCAGTCACCCCTCCACTTT. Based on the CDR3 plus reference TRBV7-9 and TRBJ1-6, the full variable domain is DTGVSQNPRHKITKRGQNVTFRCDPISEHNRLYWYRQTLGQGPEFLTYFQNEAQLEKSRLLSDRFSAERPKGSFSTLEIQRTEQGDSAMYLCASSSGGGLQSPLHFGNGTRLTVT.

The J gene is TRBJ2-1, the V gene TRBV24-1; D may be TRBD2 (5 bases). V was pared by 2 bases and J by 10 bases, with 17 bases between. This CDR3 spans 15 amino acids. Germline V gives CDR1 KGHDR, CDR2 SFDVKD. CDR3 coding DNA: TGTGCCACCAGTGATTCTCGCGGGTGGGTAAGGGAGCAGTTCTTC. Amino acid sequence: CATSDSRGWVREQFF.

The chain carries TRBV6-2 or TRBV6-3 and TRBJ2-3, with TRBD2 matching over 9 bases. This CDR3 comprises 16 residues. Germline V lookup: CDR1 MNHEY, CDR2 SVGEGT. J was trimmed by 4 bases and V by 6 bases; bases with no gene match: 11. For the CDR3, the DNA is TGTGCCAGCAGCACCGGGACTAGCCTGAGGGCAGATACGCAGTATTTT. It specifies CASSTGTSLRADTQYF.